These 23 T cell receptor beta chains originate from one sample sequenced in a study of OX40 agonist ivuxolimab in advanced cancers. The library was prepared using the immunoSEQ multiplex PCR assay. TCRdb carries this immuneACCESS record with in-frame sequences only. Its versions omit some clonotypes, under half of them owing to an unresolved V gene in the studies checked, with the rest unexplained. In all, the sample holds 70,000 to 95,000 clones, and about 91% of those were seen once. Around 0.54% of the sample goes to the ten largest clones. The material sequenced was CD4+ or CD8+ T cells sorted from blood, taken in a trial of the OX40 agonist ivuxolimab. Every receptor here comes from an adult with an advanced solid tumor such as melanoma, head and neck, liver or kidney cancer.

The chain combines TRBV2 with TRBJ2-3; 7 bases match TRBD1. V lost 6 bases to trimming and J lost 3 bases; unmatched junction nucleotides: 9. CDR1 is SNHLY and CDR2 is FYNNEI in the germline V gene. The CDR3 is 15 residues long. The CDR3 sequence is CASREQGMETDTQYF. For the CDR3, the DNA is TGTGCCAGCAGGGAACAGGGGATGGAGACAGATACGCAGTATTTT.

The chain combines TRBV6-1 with TRBJ2-5; D is possibly TRBD1 (6 bases). Looked up from germline, CDR1 is MNHNS and CDR2 is SASEGT. V lost 6 bases to trimming and J lost 2 bases, with 10 bases between them. The CDR3 is 13 amino acids. CDR3 residues: CASSPTGQETQYF. The CDR3 region has the DNA TGTGCCAGCAGCCCAACAGGGCAAGAGACCCAGTACTTC.

The chain is built from TRBV5-3 and TRBJ1-1; no firm D call. TRBV5-3 is marked as an open reading frame, function uncertain. Between the trimmed V and J ends, which lost 0 bases and 2 bases, there was a span of 14 bases. The CDR3 has 16 residues. The CDR3 sequence is CARSLVSGGLNTEAFF. Here the CDR3 DNA reads TGTGCCAGAAGCTTGGTCTCGGGCGGACTAAACACTGAAGCTTTCTTT.

The V and J genes are TRBV5-4 and TRBJ2-5; unclear D gene. Trimming removed 4 bases from V and 0 bases from J, with 4 bases in between. The CDR3 length is 12 residues. Looked up from germline, CDR1 is SGHNT and CDR2 is YYREEE (reference sequence). In nucleotides, the CDR3 is TGTGCCAGCAGCAGGTACCAAGAGACCCAGTACTTC. Translating it yields CASSRYQETQYF.

The chain employs TRBV5-1 and TRBJ1-4; possibly TRBD1 for D (5 bases). The CDR3 runs 15 residues. Germline V gene lookup returns CDR1 SGHRS and CDR2 YFSETQ. Deletions cut 1 base from V and 4 bases from J, with 11 bases between. The DNA for the CDR3 is TGCGCCAGCAGCTTGTTTGGGCAGGGTAATGAAAAACTGTTTTTT. It is translated as CASSLFGQGNEKLFF.

This clone appeared a single time. J is TRBJ1-2 and V is TRBV5-1; 8 bases agree with TRBD1. The CDR3 covers 16 residues. V trimming: 1 base; J trimming: 4 bases; junction bases outside the gene matches: 9. Germline CDR1 SGHRS, CDR2 YFSETQ. The CDR3 DNA reads TGCGCCAGCAGCTTGTGGGGTGGACAGGGAGGCTATGGCTACACCTTC. This encodes CASSLWGGQGGYGYTF.

This clone was seen just once. The V call is TRBV5-4, the J call TRBJ1-6, with TRBD1 as a possible D gene (6 bases). Deletions cut 3 bases from V and 10 bases from J, with 17 bases between. This CDR3 has 15 residues. Per germline, CDR1 SGHNT and CDR2 YYREEE (reference sequence). The CDR3 is CASSSEAGVDSPLHF. The CDR3 DNA follows: TGTGCCAGCAGCTCCGAGGCAGGGGTAGACTCACCCCTCCACTTT. The variable domain in full, with the rest retrieved from reference TRBV5-4 and TRBJ1-6, is ETGVTQSPTHLIKTRGQQVTLRCSSQSGHNTVSWYQQALGQGPQFIFQYYREEENGRGNFPPRFSGLQFPNYSSELNVNALELDDSALYLCASSSEAGVDSPLHFGNGTRLTVT.

J is TRBJ2-1 and V is TRBV5-6, with no clear D. Germline V lookup: CDR1 SGHDT, CDR2 YYEEEE. Trimming left V 2 bases short and J 9 bases short, with 6 bases between. The CDR3 is 11 amino acids. CDR3 DNA sequence: TGTGCCAGCAGCTTCGATAGTGAGCAGTTCTTC. This gives the protein CASSFDSEQFF.

This chain links TRBV20-1 with TRBJ2-7; D unclear. The CDR3 totals 11 residues. The germline V gene has CDR1 DFQATT and CDR2 SNEGSKA (reference sequence). With 5 bases removed from V and 3 bases from J, the gap between germline ends came to 8 bases. CDR3 loop: CSAQTDYEQYF. The DNA of the CDR3 is TGCAGTGCTCAGACGGACTACGAGCAGTACTTC.

CDR3 protein: CASSRDRDIQYF. The CDR3, as DNA: TGCGCCAGCAGCCGGGATAGAGACATTCAGTACTTC. The chain is built from TRBV5-1 and TRBJ2-4; a possible D gene is TRBD2 (5 bases). The CDR3 runs 12 residues. The V gene lost 4 bases and the J gene lost 8 bases, with 10 bases spanning the gap. The germline V gene has CDR1 SGHRS and CDR2 YFSETQ.

V is TRBV7-8 and J is TRBJ2-1; 10 bases match TRBD2. The CDR3 spans 18 residues. From germline, CDR1 is SGHVS and CDR2 FQNEAQ. The J segment lost 0 bases and the V segment lost 6 bases, leaving 11 bases of the junction unmatched. The CDR3 DNA reads TGTGCCAGCAGTCTCATAAGGACTAGCGGAAGCTCCTACAATGAGCAGTTCTTC. Translated, it gives CASSLIRTSGSSYNEQFF.

The chain employs TRBV11-3 and TRBJ1-3; D is unclear. The CDR3 contains 13 residues. The ends were cut back, 4 bases at V and 3 bases at J, with 7 bases in the middle. Looked up from germline, CDR1 is SGHNT and CDR2 is YENEEA. CDR3 loop: CASSSSGGNTIYF. The CDR3 region has the DNA TGTGCCAGCAGCTCCAGTGGTGGAAACACCATATATTTT.

The chain has TRBV19 and TRBJ1-5, with 8 bases identical to TRBD1. Trimming at V came to 3 bases and at J to 1 base, leaving 2 bases not matched to a gene. The CDR3 has 15 amino acids. Germline V gene data show CDR1 as LNHDA and CDR2 as SQIVND (reference sequence). CDR3 loop: CASSIRTGSNQPQHF. The CDR3 region has the DNA TGTGCCAGTAGTATCAGGACAGGGAGCAATCAGCCCCAGCATTTT.

The chain couples TRBV5-1 to TRBJ2-3, with 10 bases fitting TRBD1. The germline gives CDR1 SGHRS, CDR2 YFSETQ. V lost 2 bases and J lost 4; bases outside the gene matches: 7. The CDR3 covers 16 residues. The CDR3 here is CASSFQTGGLADTQYF. The CDR3 DNA reads as TGCGCCAGCAGCTTCCAGACAGGGGGCCTCGCAGATACGCAGTATTTT. Supplemented by reference TRBV5-1 and TRBJ2-3, the full variable domain reads KAGVTQTPRYLIKTRGQQVTLSCSPISGHRSVSWYQQTPGQGLQFLFEYFSETQRNKGNFPGRFSGRQFSNSRSEMNVSTLELGDSALYLCASSFQTGGLADTQYFGPGTRLTVL.

This chain joins TRBV6-5 and TRBJ2-2; TRBD2 agrees at 9 bases. After removal of 7 bases from V and 4 bases from J, the junction contained 4 bases not matched to a gene. The CDR3 covers 14 residues. Germline V gene data show CDR1 as MNHEY and CDR2 as SVGAGI. In DNA form, the CDR3 reads TGTGCCAGCATCCGAGCGGGGGGCACCGGGGAGCTGTTTTTT. This codes for CASIRAGGTGELFF.

CDR3 sequence reads: CASSQDPTGRNLRNTIYF. In nucleotides, the CDR3 is TGTGCCAGCAGCCAAGATCCGACAGGAAGGAATCTTCGAAACACCATATATTTT. J is TRBJ1-3 and V is TRBV4-2, with a tentative D call TRBD1 (6 bases). The V gene's germline CDR1 is LGHNA and CDR2 YNFKEQ. This CDR3 spans 18 amino acids. V was cut by 0 bases and J by 5 bases, with 20 bases left in between.

The rearrangement links TRBV5-1 to TRBJ1-1, with D uncertain. V lost 4 bases, J lost 2 bases, and 12 bases lay in between. This CDR3 region has 14 residues. Germline CDR1 reads SGHRS; CDR2 reads YFSETQ. CDR3 sequence: CASSPLSGNTEAFF. Here the CDR3 DNA reads TGCGCCAGCAGCCCTTTGAGCGGAAACACTGAAGCTTTCTTT.

The J gene is TRBJ2-5, the V gene TRBV21-1; the table's D call of TRBD2 was not tested on the DNA. TRBV21-1 is a pseudogene locus. CDR3 length: 12 amino acids. CDR3 sequence reads: CASSPRSETQYF. The DNA of the CDR3 is TGTGCCAGCAGCCCGAGATCCGAGACCCAGTACTTC.

On this clone itself: The germline gene is not matched at one end of the junction; a read error may be the cause. The rearrangement joins TRBV7-7 to TRBJ2-1; maybe TRBD1 (6 bases). Germline CDR1 SSHAT, CDR2 FNYEAQ (reference sequence). The CDR3 is 16 residues long. The CDR3 reads CASSPEGESFANEQFF. CDR3 coding DNA: TGTGCTAGCAGCCCCGAGGGGGAGTCGTTCGCCAATGAGCAGTTCTTC.

The DNA of the CDR3 is TGTGCCAGTACCTCGGGACAGGGTCGCGAGCAGTACTTC. Protein sequence: CASTSGQGREQYF. The chain couples TRBV19 to TRBJ2-7; 9 positions agree with TRBD1. Germline V gene sequence: CDR1 LNHDA, CDR2 SQIVND (reference sequence). V lost 7 bases and J lost 6; bases outside the gene matches: 7. The CDR3 is 13 amino acids.

In its sample, this clone was seen a few times. CDR3 in DNA: TGTGCCAGCCGGGCTAACACCGGGGAGCTGTTTTTT. Translating gives CASRANTGELFF. The chain couples TRBV11-3 to TRBJ2-2; no definite D call. Germline loops: CDR1 SGHNT, CDR2 YENEEA. The CDR3 sequence is 12 residues long. Trimming stripped 8 bases from V and 2 bases from J, with 6 bases between. Variable domain in full (rest from reference TRBV11-3 and TRBJ2-2): EAGVVQSPRYKIIEKKQPVAFWCNPISGHNTLYWYLQNLGQGPELLIRYENEEAVDDSQLPKDRFSAERLKGVDSTLKIQPAELGDSAVYLCASRANTGELFFGEGSRLTVL.

The rearrangement uses TRBV5-1 and TRBJ2-7; TRBD2 matches 10 bases. Germline-derived CDR1 and CDR2 are SGHRS and YFSETQ. The CDR3 runs 17 residues. The J segment lost 2 bases and the V segment lost 4 bases, leaving 12 bases of the junction unmatched. CDR3 loop: CASSPGHTSGTTYEQYF. The CDR3 DNA sequence: TGCGCCAGCAGCCCGGGACACACTAGCGGGACCACCTACGAGCAGTACTTC.

V usage is TRBV5-1 and J usage is TRBJ1-2, with a tentative D call TRBD1 (5 bases). The CDR3 runs to 16 residues. Trimming removed 0 bases at V and 6 bases at J, with 18 bases between. Per germline, CDR1 SGHRS and CDR2 YFSETQ. Here the CDR3 DNA reads TGCGCCAGCAGCTTGGGGTTCCGACAGACCGCGCATGGCTACACCTTC. Translating it yields CASSLGFRQTAHGYTF.